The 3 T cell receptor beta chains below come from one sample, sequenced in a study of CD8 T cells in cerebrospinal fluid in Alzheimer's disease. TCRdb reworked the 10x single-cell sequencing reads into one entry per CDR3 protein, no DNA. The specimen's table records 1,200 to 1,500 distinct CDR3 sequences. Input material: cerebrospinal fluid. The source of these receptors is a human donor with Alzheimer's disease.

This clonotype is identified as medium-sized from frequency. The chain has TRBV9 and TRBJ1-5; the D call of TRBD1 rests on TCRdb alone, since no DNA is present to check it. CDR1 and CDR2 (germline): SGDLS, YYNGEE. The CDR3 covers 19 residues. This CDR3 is CASSDDRPGQVCANQPQHF.

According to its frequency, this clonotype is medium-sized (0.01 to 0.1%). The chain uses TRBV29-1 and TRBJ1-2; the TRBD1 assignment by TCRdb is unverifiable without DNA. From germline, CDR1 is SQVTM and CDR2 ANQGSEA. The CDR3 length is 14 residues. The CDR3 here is CSVYFATGRNGYTF. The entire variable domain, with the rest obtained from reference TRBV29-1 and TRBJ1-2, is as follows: SAVISQKPSRDICQRGTSLTIQCQVDSQVTMMFWYRQQPGQSLTLIATANQGSEATYESGFVIDKFPISRPNLTFSTLTVSNMSPEDSSIYLCSVYFATGRNGYTFGSGTRLTVV.

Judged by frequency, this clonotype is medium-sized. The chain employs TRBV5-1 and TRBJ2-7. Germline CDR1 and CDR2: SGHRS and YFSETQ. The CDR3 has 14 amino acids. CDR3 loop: CASRTTGSSYEQYF.